This TCR beta chain came from a study of blood T cell repertoires in COVID-19. Method: immunoSEQ multiplex PCR; TCRdb's copy keeps in-frame clones and lacks some. Counted here are 95,000 to 150,000 clones, almost 90% occurring once; the ten biggest clones make up 0.88%. The sequencing input was peripheral blood. This TCR was sampled from a woman in her forties or fifties with active or convalescent COVID-19.

CDR3 loop: CASSQDTGDQPQHF. The CDR3 bases are TGTGCCAGCAGCCAAGATACGGGGGATCAGCCCCAGCATTTT. This chain joins TRBV3-1 (or the pseudogene TRBV3-2) and TRBJ1-5, with D tentatively TRBD1 (5 bases). V dropped 0 bases and J dropped 5 bases, with 8 bases sitting between them. The CDR3 is 14 amino acids. Per germline, CDR1 LGHDT and CDR2 YNNKEL (reference sequence).